The present entry profiles one T cell receptor beta chain with its context. This sample is drawn from a study of blood T cell repertoires in COVID-19. Overall study context: The United States, Italy and Spain supplied acute and convalescent COVID-19 samples. Sources were T cells, B-cell-depleted T cells, or PBMCs; the material itself was cDNA or gDNA.

In the original workflow: How many nucleated cells were present was estimated from reference gene primer amplification. The data were produced by immunoSEQ multiplex PCR, yet TCRdb's version contains in-frame clones alone and is incomplete. That table is the source of V, J and clone size, and D and trimming were worked out from the DNA. The sample has 200,000 to 250,000 clones, around 84% seen once; the top ten hold 5.5% to 9%. Input material: peripheral blood. The sequence was collected from a woman aged 70-85 years with active or convalescent COVID-19.

DNA of the CDR3: TGTGCCAGCAGCCAAGCGAGAGATTCACCCCTCCACTTT. Its translation is CASSQARDSPLHF. The V gene is TRBV3-1 (or the pseudogene TRBV3-2), the J gene TRBJ1-6; D unclear. V lost 1 base, J lost 8 bases, and 6 bases lay in between. This CDR3 has 13 residues. The germline V gene has CDR1 LGHDT and CDR2 YNNKEL (reference sequence).